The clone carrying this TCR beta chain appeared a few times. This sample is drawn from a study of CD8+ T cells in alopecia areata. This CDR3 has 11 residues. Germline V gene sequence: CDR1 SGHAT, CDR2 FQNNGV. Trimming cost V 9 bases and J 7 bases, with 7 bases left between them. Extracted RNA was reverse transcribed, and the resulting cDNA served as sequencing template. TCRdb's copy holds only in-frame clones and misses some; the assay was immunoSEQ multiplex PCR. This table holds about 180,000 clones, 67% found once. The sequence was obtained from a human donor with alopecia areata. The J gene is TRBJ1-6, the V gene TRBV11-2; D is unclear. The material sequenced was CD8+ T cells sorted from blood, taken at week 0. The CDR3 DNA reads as TGTGCCAGTTCGGAGAATTCACCCCTCCACTTT. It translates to CASSENSPLHF.